The sequence of this T cell receptor beta chain was determined in a study of blood T cell repertoires in COVID-19. The method was immunoSEQ multiplex PCR; TCRdb's version includes in-frame clones alone and lacks a portion of them. The sample has some 300,000 clones; about 90% are singletons. Material for sequencing was PBMCs or T cells enriched from blood (not recorded which). This TCR derives from a woman in her thirties who had recovered from COVID-19.

In DNA, the CDR3 is TGTGCCAGCAGCTTAGCCCCGGGGATCCAAGAGACCCAGTACTTC. It yields the protein CASSLAPGIQETQYF. The chain employs TRBV7-2 and TRBJ2-5, with D maybe TRBD2 (5 bases). CDR1 is SGHTA, CDR2 FQGNSA, per germline. This CDR3 comprises 15 residues. V lost 0 bases to trimming and J lost 1 base, with 9 bases between them. Full variable domain (missing parts from reference TRBV7-2 and TRBJ2-5): GAGVSQSPSNKVTEKGKDVELRCDPISGHTALYWYRQSLGQGLEFLIYFQGNSAPDKSGLPSDRFSAERTGGSVSTLTIQRTQQEDSAVYLCASSLAPGIQETQYFGPGTRLLVL.